Listed below are T cell receptor beta chains from one sample, sequenced in a study of T cell responses to AZD1222 COVID-19 vaccine. Using immunoSEQ multiplex PCR, the repertoire was profiled, and TCRdb retains in-frame clones only, with some absent. The profile shows around 87,000 clones, roughly 91% of them singletons. The sample consisted of peripheral blood, taken on day 0 of AZD1222 vaccination. The receptor source for this set is an adult in good health. Each CDR3 is given with its conserved first and last residue. A D gene is named only where the DNA matches it firmly. Not every row has a clone size; where given, it reads once, few, many or a size class.

j_gene: TRBJ2-3; abundance: NA; v_gene: TRBV28; d_gene: NA; CDR3aa: CASSPGQWGADTQYF; CDR3nt: TGTGCCAGCAGTCCTGGACAGTGGGGGGCAGATACGCAGTATTTT
j_gene: TRBJ2-1; abundance: NA; v_gene: TRBV24-1; d_gene: NA; CDR3aa: CATRLGGRNEQFF; CDR3nt: TGTGCCACCAGGTTGGGTGGTCGGAATGAGCAGTTCTTC
j_gene: TRBJ1-6; abundance: NA; v_gene: TRBV12-3/TRBV12-4; d_gene: NA; CDR3aa: CASTQGSPLHF; CDR3nt: TGTGCCAGCACCCAAGGATCACCCCTCCACTTT
j_gene: TRBJ1-6; abundance: NA; v_gene: TRBV5-1; d_gene: NA; CDR3aa: CASRRGPETTNSPLHF; CDR3nt: TGCGCCAGCAGGAGGGGCCCCGAAACTACTAATTCACCCCTCCACTTT
j_gene: TRBJ1-3; abundance: once; v_gene: TRBV12-2; d_gene: NA; CDR3aa: CASPVRTRTGSGNTIYF; CDR3nt: TGTGCAAGTCCCGTAAGGACCCGGACGGGCTCTGGAAACACCATATATTTT
j_gene: TRBJ1-2; abundance: NA; v_gene: TRBV6-5; d_gene: NA; CDR3aa: CASSYSRGIYGYTF; CDR3nt: TGTGCCAGCAGTTACTCGAGAGGTATCTATGGCTACACCTTC
j_gene: TRBJ1-5; abundance: NA; v_gene: TRBV10-3; d_gene: NA; CDR3aa: CAISPDRSNQPQHF; CDR3nt: TGTGCCATCAGCCCCGACAGGAGCAATCAGCCCCAGCATTTT
j_gene: TRBJ2-2; abundance: NA; v_gene: TRBV7-2; d_gene: TRBD2; CDR3aa: CASSLRSLAGGTGELFF; CDR3nt: TGTGCCAGCAGCTTAAGATCGTTAGCGGGGGGAACCGGGGAGCTGTTTTTT
j_gene: TRBJ2-5; abundance: NA; v_gene: TRBV7-2; d_gene: NA; CDR3aa: CASSPARGGETQYF; CDR3nt: TGTGCCAGCAGCCCCGCACGGGGTGGAGAGACCCAGTACTTC
j_gene: TRBJ2-7; abundance: NA; v_gene: TRBV29-1; d_gene: NA; CDR3aa: CSVASGFYEQYF; CDR3nt: TGCAGCGTTGCTTCAGGGTTCTACGAGCAGTACTTC
j_gene: TRBJ2-1; abundance: NA; v_gene: TRBV24-1; d_gene: TRBD1; CDR3aa: CATSDSPGTGGLSNEQFF; CDR3nt: TGTGCCACCAGTGATTCCCCCGGGACAGGGGGTCTTTCGAATGAGCAGTTCTTC
j_gene: TRBJ2-2; abundance: NA; v_gene: TRBV9; d_gene: NA; CDR3aa: CASSVEGQGGELFF; CDR3nt: TGTGCCAGCAGCGTAGAGGGCCAAGGCGGGGAGCTGTTTTTT
j_gene: TRBJ1-6; abundance: NA; v_gene: TRBV12-3/TRBV12-4; d_gene: NA; CDR3aa: CASSLEGSPLHF; CDR3nt: TGTGCCAGCAGTTTAGAAGGTTCACCCCTCCACTTT
j_gene: TRBJ1-2; abundance: NA; v_gene: TRBV9; d_gene: TRBD1; CDR3aa: CASSPRGDRSHYGYTF; CDR3nt: TGTGCCAGCAGCCCGAGAGGGGACAGGAGTCACTATGGCTACACCTTC
j_gene: TRBJ2-7; abundance: NA; v_gene: TRBV5-4; d_gene: TRBD1; CDR3aa: CASSLDRGLREQYF; CDR3nt: TGTGCCAGCAGCTTAGACAGGGGGCTGAGGGAGCAGTACTTC
j_gene: TRBJ2-3; abundance: NA; v_gene: TRBV9; d_gene: NA; CDR3aa: CASSARLINTDTQYF; CDR3nt: TGTGCCAGCAGCGCTCGACTTATAAACACAGATACGCAGTATTTT
j_gene: TRBJ1-1; abundance: NA; v_gene: TRBV4-2; d_gene: TRBD1; CDR3aa: CASSPRTGEGTEAFF; CDR3nt: TGTGCCAGCAGCCCCCGGACAGGGGAGGGCACTGAAGCTTTCTTT
j_gene: TRBJ2-3; abundance: once; v_gene: TRBV10-3; d_gene: TRBD2; CDR3aa: CAISVAGGTDTQYF; CDR3nt: TGTGCCATCAGTGTAGCGGGGGGCACAGATACGCAGTATTTT
j_gene: TRBJ2-1; abundance: NA; v_gene: TRBV5-1; d_gene: NA; CDR3aa: CASSLALGGNEQFF; CDR3nt: TGCGCCAGCAGCTTGGCGCTAGGGGGAAATGAGCAGTTCTTC
j_gene: TRBJ2-7; abundance: NA; v_gene: TRBV2; d_gene: NA; CDR3aa: CATTESADTSYEQYF; CDR3nt: TGTGCCACCACAGAATCGGCCGACACATCCTACGAGCAGTACTTC
j_gene: TRBJ2-5; abundance: NA; v_gene: TRBV7-3; d_gene: NA; CDR3aa: CASSLPPGATQYF; CDR3nt: TGTGCCAGCAGCTTACCGCCTGGCGCGACCCAGTACTTC
j_gene: TRBJ1-2; abundance: NA; v_gene: TRBV6-6; d_gene: NA; CDR3aa: CASSYSKDGYTF; CDR3nt: TGTGCCAGCAGTTACTCGAAGGACGGCTACACCTTC
j_gene: TRBJ1-1; abundance: NA; v_gene: TRBV7-6; d_gene: NA; CDR3aa: CASSRIMNTEAFF; CDR3nt: TGTGCCAGCAGCCGAATAATGAACACTGAAGCTTTCTTT
j_gene: TRBJ1-2; abundance: NA; v_gene: TRBV5-1; d_gene: TRBD1; CDR3aa: CASSLIGTGGDGYTF; CDR3nt: TGCGCCAGCAGCTTGATAGGGACAGGGGGCGATGGCTACACCTTC
j_gene: TRBJ1-1; abundance: NA; v_gene: TRBV4-3; d_gene: NA; CDR3aa: CASSQGWNSGSTEAFF; CDR3nt: TGCGCCAGCAGCCAAGGTTGGAACAGTGGAAGCACTGAAGCTTTCTTT
j_gene: TRBJ2-3; abundance: NA; v_gene: TRBV7-2; d_gene: TRBD2; CDR3aa: CASSPLAGGLLPTQYF; CDR3nt: TGTGCCAGCAGCCCGTTGGCGGGGGGGCTCTTGCCTACGCAGTATTTT
j_gene: TRBJ2-3; abundance: NA; v_gene: TRBV27; d_gene: NA; CDR3aa: CATREGAFSRTDTQYF; CDR3nt: TGTGCCACCCGCGAGGGCGCATTCAGCCGCACAGATACGCAGTATTTT
j_gene: TRBJ1-5; abundance: NA; v_gene: TRBV3-1/TRBV3-2; d_gene: NA; CDR3aa: CASSQAGNNQPQHF; CDR3nt: TGTGCCAGCAGCCAAGCGGGCAACAATCAGCCCCAGCATTTT
j_gene: TRBJ2-1; abundance: once; v_gene: TRBV11-3; d_gene: NA; CDR3aa: CASSLGDSSGGNEQFF; CDR3nt: TGTGCCAGCAGCTTGGGGGACAGCTCGGGGGGCAATGAGCAGTTCTTC
j_gene: TRBJ1-2; abundance: NA; v_gene: TRBV6-5; d_gene: TRBD1; CDR3aa: CASSSTGGGRGYTF; CDR3nt: TGTGCCAGCAGTTCAACAGGGGGCGGACGGGGCTACACCTTC